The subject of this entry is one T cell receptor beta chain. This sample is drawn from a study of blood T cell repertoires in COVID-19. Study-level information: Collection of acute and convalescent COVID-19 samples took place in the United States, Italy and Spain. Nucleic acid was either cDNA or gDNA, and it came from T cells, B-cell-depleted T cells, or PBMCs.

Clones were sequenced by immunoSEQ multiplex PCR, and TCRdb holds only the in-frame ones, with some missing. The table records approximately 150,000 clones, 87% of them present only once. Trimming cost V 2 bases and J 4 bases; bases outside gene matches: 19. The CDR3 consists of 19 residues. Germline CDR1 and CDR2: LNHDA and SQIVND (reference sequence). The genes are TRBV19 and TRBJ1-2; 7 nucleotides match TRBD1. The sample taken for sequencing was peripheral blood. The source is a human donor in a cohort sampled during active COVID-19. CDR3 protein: CASSISRGGTANPLYGYTF. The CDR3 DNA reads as TGTGCCAGTAGTATAAGTCGTGGGGGGACAGCCAACCCCCTCTATGGCTACACCTTC.